This paragraph reports one T cell receptor (beta chain). Which antigen it targets is not known. No base-level quality is on record; no much larger clone is a single base apart. Whole blood was collected in K2EDTA tubes by collaborating institutions according to the institutions' own protocols. For TCRbeta analysis, collaborators shipped samples as frozen whole blood, isolated PBMCs, or DNA extracted from either of those sample types. V is shortened by 3 bases, J by 4 bases, and the region joining them spans 9 bases. The germline V gene (reference sequence) gives CDR1 as SGHNT and CDR2 as YYREEE. From the cysteine through the phenylalanine, the CDR3 covers 13 amino acids. Only the CDR3 DNA is retained, 39 bases long and in frame from the first base. The data were obtained in a study of blood T cell repertoires in COVID-19 (dated by TCRdb to the early 2020s). Study-wide context: The collaborator samples originated in the United States, Italy and Spain and spanned the acute and convalescent phases of COVID-19. The repertoires were released in a freely available public database meant as a resource for research on the immune response to SARS-CoV-2. Samples were obtained from the ongoing ImmuneRACE study (first 160 participants) and from about 1,300 subjects provided by 6 global collaborators. The material from the prospective study consisted of cDNA or gDNA derived from T cells, B-cell-depleted T cells, or PBMCs. Deeply sampled blood TCRbeta repertoires from subjects exposed to, actively infected with, or recovered from COVID-19 were included in the dataset. Where available, HLA class I and class II types were taken from metadata supplied by the sample provider and were not determined by assay-based typing. Sample metadata almost always included a de-identified subject ID, COVID-19 status, age in years and sex. Overall results and qualifications from the work: The amount of clinical and demographic metadata varied by source and participant and was provided uncurated.

The immunoSEQ Assay, a bias-controlled multiplex PCR, was used to amplify TCRbeta CDR3 regions from genomic DNA. Concerning the study's data processing: The number of nucleated cells in each sample was estimated by amplification of reference gene primers within the assay. To quantify the absolute abundance of each unique TCRbeta CDR3 rearrangement, sequence reads were collapsed and filtered. For each sample, productive Simpson clonality was calculated by taking the square root of Simpson's diversity index across productive rearrangements. TCRdb took over this immuneACCESS table, retaining in-frame rearrangements with V and J assigned. Such tables are incomplete; in checked studies, under half of the missing clones stem from an unresolved V gene, and the remainder is unexplained. V, J and clone size reflect that table, while D and trimming were determined from the DNA. The sample contains 190,000 or so clones, approximately 90% of them found a single time. More than 3.5% of the sample is in the top ten clones.

The V gene is TRBV5-4 and the J gene is TRBJ2-3, with the identity of the D gene unclear. Material: peripheral blood. The receptor comes from a woman in her twenties or thirties with acute or convalescent COVID-19. The CDR3 protein: CASSSNYPDTQYF. The bases are TGTGCCAGCAGCTCAAACTATCCAGATACGCAGTATTTT.